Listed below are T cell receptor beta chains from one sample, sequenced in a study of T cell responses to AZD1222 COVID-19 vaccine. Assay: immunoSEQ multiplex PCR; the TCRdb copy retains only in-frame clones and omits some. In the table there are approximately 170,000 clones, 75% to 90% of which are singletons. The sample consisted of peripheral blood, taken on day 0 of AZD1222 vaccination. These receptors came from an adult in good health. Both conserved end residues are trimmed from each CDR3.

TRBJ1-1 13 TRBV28 ASSSDRERDTEAF
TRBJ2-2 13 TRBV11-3 ASSLELGGTGELF
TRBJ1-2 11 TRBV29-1 SVEDRETYGYT
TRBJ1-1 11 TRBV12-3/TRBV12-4 ASSLQGKTEAF
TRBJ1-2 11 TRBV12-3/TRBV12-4 ASSLPSWGGYT
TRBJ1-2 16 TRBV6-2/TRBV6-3 ASSYSEDSGTGSNGYT
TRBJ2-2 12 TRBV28 ASSQGGDTGELF
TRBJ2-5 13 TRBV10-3 AIRGTQRFQETQY
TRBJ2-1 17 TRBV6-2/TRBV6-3 ASSYSMSAWGRTHNEQF
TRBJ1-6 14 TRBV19 ASKAGRSSYNSPLH
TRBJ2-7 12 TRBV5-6 ASSSTYRTYEQY
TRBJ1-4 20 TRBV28 ASSDGGDLGFASSATNEKLF
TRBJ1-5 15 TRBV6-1 ASSEMPVLAAYQPQH
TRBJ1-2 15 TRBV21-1 ASSFRDRGDEDYGYT
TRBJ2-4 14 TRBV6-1 ASSDRPGRAKNIQY
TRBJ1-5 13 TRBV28 ASSLTGQRNQPQH
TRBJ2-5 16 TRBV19 ASSIGLAGTGYFGTQY
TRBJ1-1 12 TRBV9 ASSVQGSNTEAF
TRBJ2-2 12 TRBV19 ASMGGRRTGELF